This paragraph covers one TCR beta chain sequence. Original handling: Quantification of nucleated cells was approximated via reference gene primer amplification. Sequencing used immunoSEQ multiplex PCR; TCRdb keeps in-frame clones, though not all of them. The V and J calls and clone size were taken over from that table, and D and trimming were inferred from the DNA. The sample holds hundreds of thousands of clones, roughly 80% seen once. These data are taken from a study of blood T cell repertoires in COVID-19. Study overall: The United States, Italy and Spain supplied acute and convalescent COVID-19 samples. Nucleic acid was either cDNA or gDNA, and it came from T cells, B-cell-depleted T cells, or PBMCs.

Cohort placement rested on clinical history that participants reported themselves. This TCR came from a man in his forties who had been exposed to COVID-19. The specimen was PBMCs or T cells enriched from blood (not recorded which).

As DNA, the CDR3 is TGTGCCAGCAGTGTTGGTTGGACAGGGGAAGCTTTCTTT. Amino acid sequence: CASSVGWTGEAFF. J is TRBJ1-1 and V is TRBV2; 8 bases line up with TRBD1. CDR1 and CDR2 (germline): SNHLY, FYNNEI. The V and J ends lost 4 bases and 8 bases, in that order; junction bases with no gene match: 6. The CDR3 spans 13 residues.